This T cell receptor beta chain came from a study of blood T cell repertoires in COVID-19. Study-level information: Spain, Italy and the United States supplied samples that represented acute and convalescent COVID-19. T cells, B-cell-depleted T cells, or PBMCs provided the cDNA or gDNA that served as material.

Per the original data handling: Scientists estimated how many nucleated cells there were by amplifying reference gene primers. Clones were read by immunoSEQ multiplex PCR, and TCRdb kept only the in-frame ones, dropping some. V, J and clone size are taken as reported in that table, and D and trimming were inferred from the DNA itself. This table has some 150,000 clones, roughly 77% appearing once. This CDR3 has 17 residues. Patients at the Seattle site were enrolled during active infection and followed longitudinally. This receptor was taken from a woman aged 70-85 years with COVID-19, enrolled during active disease. Source material: peripheral blood. The chain joins TRBV1 to TRBJ2-7; no check of the table's D call, TRBD2, against the DNA was made. TRBV1 is classified as a pseudogene. This CDR3 is CTSSQVQPAGGPVEQYF. CDR3 sequence (DNA): TGCACCAGCAGCCAAGTGCAGCCAGCGGGGGGGCCGGTCGAGCAGTACTTC.